This TCR beta chain came from a study of OX40 agonist ivuxolimab in advanced cancers. The germline gives CDR1 SGHTA, CDR2 FQGTGA. Between the trimmed V and J ends, which lost 0 bases and 7 bases, there was a span of 9 bases. The CDR3 sequence is 14 residues long. Assay used: immunoSEQ multiplex PCR; TCRdb lists only in-frame clones, some missing. The sample shows more than 25,000 clones, around 88% of them seen only once. Sequenced material: CD4+ or CD8+ T cells sorted from blood, taken in a trial of the OX40 agonist ivuxolimab. This TCR was recovered from an adult with an advanced solid tumor such as melanoma, head and neck, liver or kidney cancer. The chain joins TRBV7-3 to TRBJ2-2; no clear D gene. In DNA, the CDR3 is TGTGCCAGCAGCTTAACGGGGTGGGGCGGGGAGCTGTTTTTT. It is translated as CASSLTGWGGELFF. The entire variable domain, with the rest obtained from reference TRBV7-3 and TRBJ2-2, is as follows: GAGVSQTPSNKVTEKGKYVELRCDPISGHTALYWYRQSLGQGPEFLIYFQGTGAADDSGLPNDRFFAVRPEGSVSTLKIQRTERGDSAVYLCASSLTGWGGELFFGEGSRLTVL.